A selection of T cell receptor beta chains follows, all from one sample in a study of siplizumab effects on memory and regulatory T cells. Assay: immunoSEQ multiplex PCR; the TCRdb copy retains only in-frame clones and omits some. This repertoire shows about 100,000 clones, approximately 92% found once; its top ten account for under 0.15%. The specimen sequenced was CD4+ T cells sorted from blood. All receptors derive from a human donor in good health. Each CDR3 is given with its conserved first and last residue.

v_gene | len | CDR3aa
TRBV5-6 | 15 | CASSSAGVGGNTIYF
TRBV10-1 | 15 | CASSDSGAGNTEAFF
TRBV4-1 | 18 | CASSQDKGQGVRLGIQYF
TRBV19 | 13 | CASSIRGAREQYF
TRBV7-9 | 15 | CASSLAVTEKEKLFF
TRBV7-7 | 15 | CASSSHTGISSPLHF
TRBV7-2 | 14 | CASSLAGARETQYF
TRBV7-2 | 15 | CASSRGQGGSYGQYF
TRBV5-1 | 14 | CASSEQGGSYEQYF
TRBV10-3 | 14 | CAISPGQGIEGYTF
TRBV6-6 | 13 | CASSWGYNSPLHF
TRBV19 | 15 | CASVTGEGVNSPLHF
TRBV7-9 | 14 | CASSLVGGGTEAFF
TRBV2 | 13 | CASKGLAGGEQYF
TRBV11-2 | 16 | CASSFSLGLGLNIQYF
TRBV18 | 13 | CASSPLLGHEQYF
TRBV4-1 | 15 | CASSPGQLANYGYTF
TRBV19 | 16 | CASRPSSDPPWDTQYF
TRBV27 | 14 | CASSYGTVTDTQYF
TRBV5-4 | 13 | CASETGGAYGYTF
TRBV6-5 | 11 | CASSWGGEQYF
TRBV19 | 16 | CASSPGLLAPNQPQHF
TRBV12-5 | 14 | CASGSGYSGNTIYF
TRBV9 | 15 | CASSGDDRGDYGYTF
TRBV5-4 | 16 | CASSTYSGGQGDTQYF
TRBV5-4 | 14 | CASRPDNAGHGYTF
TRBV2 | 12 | CASTSVNNEQFF
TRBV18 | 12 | CASSLTSDTQYF
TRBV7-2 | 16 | CASSLALRGKAEKLFF
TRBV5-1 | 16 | CASSSGLAGHSGTQYF
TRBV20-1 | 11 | CSPRVGDTQYF
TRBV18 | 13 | CASSPQMNTEAFF
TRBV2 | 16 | CASSEGQGIGNTEAFF
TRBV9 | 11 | CASSVKQPQHF
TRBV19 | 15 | CASSGLAGVTGELFF
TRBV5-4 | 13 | CASSLDGNDGYTF
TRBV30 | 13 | CAWTPDRGTEAFF
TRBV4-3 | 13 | CASSLKAGMHQHF
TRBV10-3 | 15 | CAISGSQGLGTEAFF